One and the same sample provided the 19 T cell receptor beta chains below, sequenced in a study of T cell responses to AZD1222 COVID-19 vaccine. TCRdb keeps only in-frame clones here, not all; method: immunoSEQ multiplex PCR. The profile covers some 83,000 clones, with 75% to 90% appearing a single time and around 6% taken by the ten largest. Source: peripheral blood, taken 28 days after the second AZD1222 dose. The receptor set was obtained from an adult who received the AZD1222 COVID-19 vaccine.

The chain joins TRBV7-2 to TRBJ1-2, with D possibly matching TRBD1 (5 bases). Per germline, CDR1 SGHTA and CDR2 FQGNSA. This CDR3 has 13 residues. V lost 2 bases, J lost 7 bases, and 11 bases lay in between. The CDR3 DNA follows: TGTGCCAGCAGCTTAAGCCAGGGTTCTGGCTACACCTTC. Its protein is CASSLSQGSGYTF.

Here the CDR3 DNA reads TGTGCCAGCAGTTTAGTCTACAATGGCTACACCTTC. It codes for CASSLVYNGYTF. The rearrangement uses TRBV28 and TRBJ1-2, with D uncertain. Trimming shortened V by 2 bases and J by 6 bases, and 7 bases separated the two germline ends. Germline V gene lookup returns CDR1 MDHEN and CDR2 SYDVKM. The CDR3 runs to 12 residues.

This chain joins TRBV2 and TRBJ2-7; D is ambiguous. The CDR3 loop spans 11 amino acids. Germline V CDR1 and CDR2: SNHLY, FYNNEI. Trimming cost V 2 bases and J 4 bases, with 3 bases left between them. The CDR3 loop is CASSEWYEQYF. In DNA, the CDR3 is TGTGCCAGCAGTGAATGGTACGAGCAGTACTTC.

The rearrangement links TRBV2 to TRBJ2-7; TRBD1 matches 8 bases. This CDR3 spans 14 amino acids. Germline V gene lookup returns CDR1 SNHLY and CDR2 FYNNEI. J gave up 1 base and V 1 base, and 0 bases lay outside the gene matches. CDR3 nucleotide sequence: TGTGCCAGCAGTGAAGGACAGGGGTCCTACGAGCAGTACTTC. Translation: CASSEGQGSYEQYF.

The V gene is TRBV21-1, the J gene TRBJ1-3; the DNA was not compared with TRBD1, the D call given in the table. TRBV21-1 counts as a pseudogene. The CDR3 runs 17 residues. The CDR3 sequence is CASSKLKGVSSGNTIYF. The CDR3 coding sequence is TGTGCCAGCAGCAAATTAAAGGGGGTGTCCTCTGGAAACACCATATATTTT.

The chain carries TRBV5-1 and TRBJ2-7; D may correspond to TRBD1 or TRBD2 (5 bases each). The CDR3 length is 13 residues. Deletions cut 4 bases from V and 3 bases from J, with 11 bases between. Germline values: CDR1 SGHRS, CDR2 YFSETQ. CDR3: CASSPYGGYEQYF. The CDR3 DNA follows: TGCGCCAGCAGCCCCTATGGGGGCTACGAGCAGTACTTC.

This clone was recorded only once. The CDR3 reads CASIRRGPKDIQYF. CDR3 bases: TGTGCCAGCATCCGCCGGGGTCCAAAGGACATTCAGTACTTC. The chain couples TRBV28 to TRBJ2-4; TRBD2 might be the D (5 bases). The V end was cut by 7 bases, the J end by 8 bases, with 18 bases between. Per germline, CDR1 MDHEN and CDR2 SYDVKM. The CDR3 has 14 amino acids. Full variable domain (remainder filled in from reference TRBV28 and TRBJ2-4): DVKVTQSSRYLVKRTGEKVFLECVQDMDHENMFWYRQDPGLGLRLIYFSYDVKMKEKGDIPEGYSVSREKKERFSLILESASTNQTSMYLCASIRRGPKDIQYFGAGTRLSVL.

V and J are TRBV28 and TRBJ1-6, with D possibly matching TRBD1 (5 bases). CDR1 and CDR2 from the germline V gene are MDHEN and SYDVKM. V gave up 5 bases and J gave up 9 bases, with 8 bases separating them. The CDR3 is made up of 12 amino acids. The CDR3 spells CASSDRGSPLHF. The CDR3 region has the DNA TGTGCCAGCAGTGATAGGGGTTCACCCCTCCACTTT. The variable domain in full, completed from reference TRBV28 and TRBJ1-6, reads DVKVTQSSRYLVKRTGEKVFLECVQDMDHENMFWYRQDPGLGLRLIYFSYDVKMKEKGDIPEGYSVSREKKERFSLILESASTNQTSMYLCASSDRGSPLHFGNGTRLTVT.

The chain has TRBV20-1 and TRBJ1-6; maybe TRBD1 (6 bases). Germline V CDR1 and CDR2: DFQATT, SNEGSKA (reference sequence). The V and J ends lost 3 bases and 9 bases respectively, with 15 bases between them. This CDR3 has 14 amino acids. The CDR3 DNA reads TGCAGTGCTAGTCGTACTGAACAGGGTTCACCCCTCCACTTT. It codes for CSASRTEQGSPLHF.

The gene calls are TRBV28 and TRBJ1-6; D perhaps matches TRBD1 (5 bases). The germline V and J ends were trimmed by 9 bases and 6 bases, with 12 bases remaining between them. The CDR3 has 13 residues. CDR1 MDHEN and CDR2 SYDVKM come from the germline V gene. This CDR3 reads CASRRDLNSPLHF. The CDR3 DNA reads as TGTGCCAGTAGACGGGACCTTAATTCACCCCTCCACTTT.

The J gene is TRBJ1-1, the V gene TRBV18; TRBD1 is a possible D gene (5 bases). CDR3 length: 18 amino acids. V dropped 10 bases and J dropped 0 bases, with 27 bases sitting between them. Per germline, CDR1 KGHSH and CDR2 LQKENI. The CDR3 is CATLAGGILGSLNTEAFF. The CDR3 DNA is TGTGCCACGCTAGCTGGGGGGATACTTGGGAGTCTGAACACTGAAGCTTTCTTT.

The genes are TRBV14 and TRBJ1-4; D is ambiguous. The CDR3 is 12 residues long. Germline values: CDR1 SGHDN, CDR2 FVKESK. Trimming pared 4 bases from V and 10 bases from J, leaving 10 bases between. The CDR3 DNA sequence: TGTGCCAGCAGCCCCTCAGGAGGAAAACTGTTTTTT. This gives the protein CASSPSGGKLFF.

The chain couples TRBV3-1 (or the pseudogene TRBV3-2) to TRBJ1-2; D perhaps matches TRBD1 (6 bases). Germline V gene lookup returns CDR1 LGHDT and CDR2 YNNKEL (reference sequence). This CDR3 comprises 13 residues. The V gene lost 4 bases and the J gene lost 8 bases, with 14 bases spanning the gap. CDR3 protein: CASSPYRVFGYTF. The CDR3 DNA follows: TGTGCCAGCAGCCCCTACAGGGTGTTCGGCTACACCTTC.

This chain links TRBV19 with TRBJ1-2; a weak D match, TRBD1 (5 bases). CDR3 length: 15 residues. The germline V gene has CDR1 LNHDA and CDR2 SQIVND (reference sequence). Trimming pared 6 bases from V and 2 bases from J, leaving 16 bases between. The CDR3 region is CASRARGLLNYGYTF. The CDR3 nucleotides read TGTGCCAGTAGGGCCCGGGGGTTACTCAACTATGGCTACACCTTC.

About this clone: Other DNA sequences in the same sample also yield this CDR3. V and J are TRBV6-2 or TRBV6-3 and TRBJ2-1; TRBD2 agrees at 8 bases. V was pared by 0 bases and J by 2 bases, with 0 bases of the junction left unmatched. Germline CDR1 reads MNHEY; CDR2 reads SVGEGT. The CDR3 runs 15 residues. The CDR3 spells CASSYSGLAYNEQFF. CDR3 coding DNA: TGTGCCAGCAGTTACTCGGGACTAGCCTACAATGAGCAGTTCTTC.

The rearrangement joins TRBV5-4 to TRBJ2-1, with 7 nucleotides matching TRBD2. The CDR3 runs 14 residues. Per germline, CDR1 SGHNT and CDR2 YYREEE (reference sequence). The V and J ends lost 0 bases and 11 bases, in that order; junction bases with no gene match: 8. The chain's CDR3 is CASSLGSGEPQQFF. The CDR3 nucleotides read TGTGCCAGCAGCTTGGGAAGCGGGGAACCTCAGCAGTTCTTC. The variable domain in full, with the rest retrieved from reference TRBV5-4 and TRBJ2-1, is ETGVTQSPTHLIKTRGQQVTLRCSSQSGHNTVSWYQQALGQGPQFIFQYYREEENGRGNFPPRFSGLQFPNYSSELNVNALELDDSALYLCASSLGSGEPQQFFGPGTRLTVL.

This rearrangement joins TRBV9 to TRBJ1-1; 7 bases are a match to TRBD1. The CDR3 has 13 amino acids. Trimming removed 3 bases from V and 11 bases from J; junction bases left unmatched: 10. Germline lookup yields CDR1 SGDLS and CDR2 YYNGEE. The CDR3 DNA is TGTGCCAGCAGCGCAATCTCTGGCAGGGGGGCTTTCTTT. Protein sequence: CASSAISGRGAFF. The full variable domain, in which reference TRBV9 and TRBJ1-1 provide the parts outside the CDR3, is DSGVTQTPKHLITATGQRVTLRCSPRSGDLSVYWYQQSLDQGLQFLIQYYNGEERAKGNILERFSAQQFPDLHSELNLSSLELGDSALYFCASSAISGRGAFFGQGTRLTVV.

This chain uses TRBV5-4 with TRBJ1-4; D gene unclear. CDR1 and CDR2 (germline): SGHNT, YYREEE (reference sequence). The CDR3 runs to 12 residues. V lost 4 bases, J lost 7 bases, and 8 bases lay in between. CDR3 DNA sequence: TGTGCCAGCAGCCAGAAAAGTGAAAAACTGTTTTTT. Translated: CASSQKSEKLFF.

The rearrangement uses TRBV27 and TRBJ1-5; D gene ambiguous. With 5 bases removed from V and 0 bases from J, the gap between germline ends came to 8 bases. Germline V gives CDR1 MNHEY, CDR2 SMNVEV (reference sequence). The CDR3 loop spans 14 amino acids. The chain's CDR3 is CASSAGYSNQPQHF. CDR3 DNA: TGTGCCAGCAGTGCCGGGTATAGCAATCAGCCCCAGCATTTT.